This passage covers 21 T cell receptor beta chains from one sample sequenced in a study of T cell responses to AZD1222 COVID-19 vaccine. Produced via immunoSEQ multiplex PCR; TCRdb's table is partial and in-frame only. The data contain around 69,000 clones, about four fifths of them singletons. Sequenced material: peripheral blood, taken on day 0 of AZD1222 vaccination. All receptors derive from an adult in good health.

J is TRBJ1-2 and V is TRBV5-1, with D possibly TRBD1 on 6 matching bases. This CDR3 spans 14 amino acids. Trimming stripped 0 bases from V and 5 bases from J, with 11 bases between. Per the germline V gene, CDR1 is SGHRS and CDR2 is YFSETQ. In DNA form, the CDR3 reads TGCGCCAGCAGCTTGGAGGGCAGGGGATATGGCTACACCTTC. The encoded protein is CASSLEGRGYGYTF.

J is TRBJ2-1 and V is TRBV7-2; 10 nucleotides match TRBD1. The germline V gene has CDR1 SGHTA and CDR2 FQGNSA. V shed 4 bases, J shed 6 bases, and the junction held 6 bases outside the gene matches. The CDR3 runs 15 residues. The CDR3 here is CASSWDRGRTNEQFF. CDR3 bases: TGTGCCAGCAGCTGGGACAGGGGCCGTACCAATGAGCAGTTCTTC.

This CDR3 is CASSPRTSGGADTQYF. CDR3 coding DNA: TGTGCCAGCAGCCCAAGGACTAGCGGGGGCGCAGATACGCAGTATTTT. The chain combines TRBV7-2 with TRBJ2-3; TRBD2 agrees at 13 bases. The CDR3 covers 16 residues. The trim removed 5 bases at V and 4 bases at J, leaving 6 bases unmatched. Looked up from germline, CDR1 is SGHTA and CDR2 is FQGNSA.

The chain is built from TRBV6-2 or TRBV6-3 and TRBJ1-5, with 11 bases fitting TRBD1. J gave up 2 bases and V 5 bases, and 5 bases lay outside the gene matches. CDR1 MNHEY and CDR2 SVGEGT come from the germline V gene. This CDR3 spans 16 amino acids. The CDR3 bases are TGTGCCAGCAGTGGGGGACAGGGGGTAGGCAATCAGCCCCAGCATTTT. This sequence encodes CASSGGQGVGNQPQHF.

This chain links TRBV14 with TRBJ2-2; D gene uncertain. In germline, CDR1 is SGHDN, CDR2 FVKESK. The germline V and J ends were trimmed by 3 bases and 5 bases, with 10 bases remaining between them. The CDR3 is 14 residues long. As DNA, the CDR3 is TGTGCCAGCAGCCAGGACCCGTGGACCGGGGAGCTGTTTTTT. It translates to CASSQDPWTGELFF.

The gene calls are TRBV4-1 and TRBJ2-7, with TRBD1 identical over 9 bases. Germline values: CDR1 MGHRA, CDR2 YSYEKL. J gave up 3 bases and V 5 bases, and 5 bases lay outside the gene matches. CDR3 length: 14 residues. The chain's CDR3 is CASSSTGGLYEQYF. CDR3 nucleotides: TGCGCCAGCAGCTCGACAGGGGGTCTCTACGAGCAGTACTTC.

This chain links TRBV12-3 or TRBV12-4 with TRBJ2-5, with D hard to call. This CDR3 is 12 amino acids long. Deletions cut 2 bases from V and 5 bases from J, with 6 bases between. In DNA form, the CDR3 reads TGTGCCAGCAGTTTAACGCTGGAGACCCAGTACTTC. It specifies CASSLTLETQYF.

A few counts support this clone. The genes are TRBV30 and TRBJ1-4; D is perhaps TRBD1 (6 bases). CDR1 and CDR2 from the germline V gene are GTSNPN and SVGIG (reference sequence). The CDR3 is 15 amino acids. Trimming stripped 3 bases from V and 4 bases from J, with 15 bases between. In DNA, the CDR3 is TGTGCCTGGAGCCGATGGACAGATAATAATGAAAAACTGTTTTTT. Its translation: CAWSRWTDNNEKLFF.

The CDR3 loop is CASSVGRISPLHF. The CDR3 DNA is TGTGCCAGCAGCGTAGGTCGGATCTCACCCCTCCACTTT. The V and J genes are TRBV9 and TRBJ1-6; D is unclear. Germline CDR1 reads SGDLS; CDR2 reads YYNGEE. The CDR3 has 13 amino acids. Trimming took 0 bases from V and 10 from J, leaving 8 bases between them.

This clone appeared once. The chain links TRBV4-1 to TRBJ1-2; no clear D gene. V shed 0 bases and J shed 4 bases, with 9 bases lying between them. The CDR3 is 14 residues long. CDR1 and CDR2 from the germline V gene are MGHRA and YSYEKL. Here the CDR3 reads CASSQDVGRYGYTF. CDR3 sequence (DNA): TGCGCCAGCAGCCAAGATGTCGGCCGCTATGGCTACACCTTC.

The chain employs TRBV25-1 and TRBJ1-1; no firm D call. Trimming stripped 2 bases from V and 1 base from J, with 11 bases between. This CDR3 comprises 15 residues. CDR1 is MGHDK, CDR2 SYGVNS, per germline. The CDR3 bases are TGTGCCAGCAGTGAAGTCGGCAGAGCGAACACTGAAGCTTTCTTT. Its protein is CASSEVGRANTEAFF. Filled out from reference TRBV25-1 and TRBJ1-1, the complete variable domain reads EADIYQTPRYLVIGTGKKITLECSQTMGHDKMYWYQQDPGMELHLIHYSYGVNSTEKGDLSSESTVSRIRTEHFPLTLESARPSHTSQYLCASSEVGRANTEAFFGQGTRLTVV.

The chain is built from TRBV6-6 and TRBJ2-5; 8 bases fit TRBD1. Germline trimming cut 7 bases from V and 10 bases from J; bases unmatched to any gene: 17. The CDR3 length is 15 residues. The germline V gene has CDR1 MNHNY and CDR2 SVGAGI (reference sequence). CDR3 DNA sequence: TGTGCCAGCACCCGAGGGGGCACAGGGGGATCGGGCCAGTACTTC. Protein: CASTRGGTGGSGQYF.

The chain employs TRBV5-1 and TRBJ1-3; 7 nucleotides match TRBD1. Trimming removed 4 bases from V and 0 bases from J; junction bases left unmatched: 7. The V gene's germline CDR1 is SGHRS and CDR2 YFSETQ. The CDR3 totals 16 residues. The CDR3 protein is CASSLLGQSSGNTIYF. The DNA of the CDR3 is TGCGCCAGCAGCCTATTGGGACAGAGCTCTGGAAACACCATATATTTT.

The chain has TRBV7-2 and TRBJ1-2; possible D gene TRBD1, 5 bases. Deletions cut 6 bases from V and 6 bases from J, with 20 bases between. The CDR3 is 15 amino acids. The germline gives CDR1 SGHTA, CDR2 FQGNSA. The CDR3 sequence is CASSLLGALVDGYTF. The DNA for the CDR3 is TGTGCCAGCAGTCTACTAGGGGCCTTGGTAGATGGCTACACCTTC. Full variable domain (missing parts from reference TRBV7-2 and TRBJ1-2): GAGVSQSPSNKVTEKGKDVELRCDPISGHTALYWYRQSLGQGLEFLIYFQGNSAPDKSGLPSDRFSAERTGGSVSTLTIQRTQQEDSAVYLCASSLLGALVDGYTFGSGTRLTVV.

The V gene is TRBV5-1, the J gene TRBJ2-3; the D is unclear. Looked up from germline, CDR1 is SGHRS and CDR2 is YFSETQ. The CDR3 consists of 14 residues. Trimming removed 0 bases from V and 1 base from J, with 6 bases in between. The CDR3 DNA follows: TGCGCCAGCAGCTTGGACGGACGCACAGATACGCAGTATTTT. Its protein product is CASSLDGRTDTQYF.

The V call is TRBV2, the J call TRBJ2-1, with D maybe TRBD2 (6 bases). V was cut by 2 bases and J by 3 bases, with 8 bases left in between. The CDR3 consists of 14 residues. CDR1 is SNHLY and CDR2 is FYNNEI in the germline V gene. The CDR3, as DNA: TGTGCCAGCAGTGAATGGACTATCTACAATGAGCAGTTCTTC. Translated, it gives CASSEWTIYNEQFF.

The chain carries TRBV19 and TRBJ2-6; TRBD1 agrees at 9 bases. Per the germline V gene, CDR1 is LNHDA and CDR2 is SQIVND (reference sequence). The ends lost 10 bases at V and 0 bases at J; junction bases unmatched: 4. The CDR3 is 15 amino acids. CDR3 DNA sequence: TGTGCCACCAGGGACAGGGACTCTGGGGCCAACGTCCTGACTTTC. As protein: CATRDRDSGANVLTF.

The rearrangement joins TRBV4-3 to TRBJ1-1; D might be TRBD1 (6 bases). V dropped 0 bases and J dropped 5 bases, with 13 bases sitting between them. CDR1 LGHNA and CDR2 YSLEER come from the germline V gene. The CDR3 totals 15 residues. CDR3: CASSQEGGRWTEAFF. CDR3 DNA sequence: TGCGCCAGCAGCCAAGAAGGGGGTAGATGGACTGAAGCTTTCTTT.

The rearrangement uses TRBV9 and TRBJ2-6; D gene unclear. Germline assignment: CDR1 SGDLS and CDR2 YYNGEE. This CDR3 has 18 residues. The V end lost 4 bases, the J end lost 0 bases, and 17 bases lay between the germline ends. This chain's CDR3 is CASSSLKSVVSGANVLTF. For the CDR3, the DNA is TGTGCCAGCAGCAGCTTAAAGAGTGTGGTCTCTGGGGCCAACGTCCTGACTTTC.

The chain is built from TRBV7-9 and TRBJ1-1; maybe TRBD1 (6 bases). V dropped 2 bases and J dropped 9 bases, with 16 bases sitting between them. The germline V gene encodes CDR1 SEHNR and CDR2 FQNEAQ (reference sequence). CDR3 length: 14 residues. The CDR3 reads CASSLSWGQVKAFF. DNA of the CDR3: TGTGCCAGCAGCTTATCGTGGGGGCAGGTTAAAGCTTTCTTT.

The rearrangement links TRBV3-1 (or the pseudogene TRBV3-2) to TRBJ2-3; a possible D gene is TRBD1 (7 bases). Germline V lookup: CDR1 LGHDT, CDR2 YNNKEL (reference sequence). V lost 4 bases and J 11 bases, leaving 19 bases between the germline ends. The CDR3 has 14 amino acids. The CDR3 sequence: CASSLGRFQGEQYF. The CDR3 DNA follows: TGTGCCAGCAGCCTGGGGAGGTTCCAGGGGGAGCAGTATTTT.